This T cell receptor beta chain is drawn from a study of cytomegalovirus exposure and HLA in healthy donors. Study as a whole: HLA-typed donors contributed 80 million to 85 million unique TCRs, which were held in an early data release. Notes on the study in general: Later work associated roughly 17,000 TCR beta sequences with HLA alleles at 0.05 false discovery rate.

Notes on this clone: Its matching antigen is unknown.

The CDR3 is made up of 15 amino acids. Germline V gives CDR1 SNHLY, CDR2 FYNNEI. The germline V and J ends were trimmed by 1 base and 7 bases, with 14 bases remaining between them. The PCR had 60 Vbeta and 13 Jbeta primers. The data were produced by immunoSEQ multiplex PCR, yet TCRdb's version contains in-frame clones alone and is incomplete. The sample has 150,000 to 200,000 clones, 70% to 85% seen once. The sample taken for sequencing was PBMCs. The chain couples TRBV2 to TRBJ1-5; tentatively, D is TRBD1 (6 bases). The sequence came from a human donor in good health. CDR3: CASSEVEQGRQPQHF. The DNA of the CDR3 is TGTGCCAGCAGTGAAGTGGAACAGGGCAGACAGCCCCAGCATTTT.